This T cell receptor (beta chain) is from a study of preoperative IRX-2 immunotherapy in early breast cancer. This clone was seen more than once but under ten times. Using immunoSEQ multiplex PCR, the repertoire was profiled, and TCRdb retains in-frame clones only, with some absent. The sample has 90,000 to 100,000 clones; 75% to 90% are singletons. The sample's treatment: preoperative locoregional IRX-2 cytokine immunotherapy. Patients received preoperative, locoregional IRX-2 cytokine immunotherapy in a phase Ib study. There are 14 residues in the CDR3. Trimming stripped 1 base from V and 4 bases from J, with 7 bases between. Germline V gene lookup returns CDR1 LNHDA and CDR2 SQIVND (reference sequence).

V gene TRBV19 combines with J gene TRBJ2-2; no definite D call. The sample consisted of tumor tissue, taken after IRX-2 immunotherapy. The clonotype was recovered from a human donor with breast cancer. The CDR3, as DNA: TGTGCCAGTAGTATAGGAATCCCCACCGGGGAGCTGTTTTTT. This sequence encodes CASSIGIPTGELFF.